Presented here are 22 T cell receptor beta chains from one specimen sequenced in a study of tissue T cells after allogeneic stem cell transplantation. Assay used: immunoSEQ multiplex PCR; TCRdb lists only in-frame clones, some missing. The sample includes 48,000 or so clones, 65% to 80% of them seen just once. Sequencing was performed on sorted cells pooled from one or two spleens. These receptors were obtained from a pool of C57BL/6 mice in good health.

On this clone itself: Germline and genes here are mouse. The CDR3 here is CTCSADLGSGNTLYF. The sequenced part of the CDR3 DNA is TGCACCTGCAGTGCAGATCTGGGTTCTGGAAATACGCTCTAT. The J gene is TRBJ1-3, the V gene TRBV1; D gene unclear. The read ends 1 residue shy of where the CDR3 ends; the end is completed using the germline J gene. V lost 0 bases and J lost 0, with 6 bases in between. The germline CDR1 and CDR2 sequences are NSQYPW and LRSPGD (reference sequence). The CDR3 spans 15 residues.

As concerns this clone: The listed genes are named as in mouse. The DNA ends 1 residue before the CDR3 does, and the rest of the CDR3 is filled in from the germline J gene. The rearrangement uses TRBV13-1 and TRBJ1-3, with D unresolved. The germline gives CDR1 NSHNY, CDR2 SYGAGN. V was trimmed by 1 base and J by 4 bases, leaving 3 bases between them. CDR3 length: 12 residues. The CDR3 bases that were read are TGTGCCAGCAGTGATAAGGGAAATACGCTCTAT. Protein: CASSDKGNTLY. The entire CDR3 reads CASSDKGNTLYF.

Concerning this clone itself: Here the gene names and germline are mouse. The CDR3 end lies 1 residue beyond the end of the read and is filled in from the germline J gene. V and J are TRBV4 and TRBJ2-7, with TRBD1 as a possible D gene (7 bases). V lost 4 bases and J 9 bases, leaving 10 bases between the germline ends. The CDR3 has 11 amino acids. Germline V gene lookup returns CDR1 LGHDT and CDR2 YNNKQL (reference sequence). The CDR3 bases that were read are TGTGCCAGCAGCTCAGGGGGGACACAGTAC. Its translation: CASSSGGTQY. The entire CDR3 protein reads CASSSGGTQYF.

As concerns this clone: Here the gene names and germline are mouse. Read sequence stops 1 residue before the CDR3 end, and the germline J gene provides the missing end. J is TRBJ1-4 and V is TRBV1, with 8 bases fitting TRBD1. This CDR3 comprises 14 residues. V was pared by 4 bases and J by 3 bases, with 1 base of the junction left unmatched. Germline V CDR1 and CDR2: NSQYPW, LRSPGD (reference sequence). The sequenced part of the CDR3 DNA is TGCACCTGCAGTGGGACAGGGCCCAACGAAAGATTATTT. Translating gives CTCSGTGPNERLF. The whole CDR3 protein reads CTCSGTGPNERLFF.

A remark on this clone: Any gene name here is a mouse gene name. The read ends 1 residue shy of where the CDR3 ends; the end is completed using the germline J gene. The V call is TRBV26, the J call TRBJ1-1; no firm D call. This CDR3 spans 13 amino acids. The germline V and J ends were trimmed by 4 bases and 4 bases, with 10 bases remaining between them. Germline V gene lookup returns CDR1 KGHPV and CDR2 FQNQEV (reference sequence). The sequenced part of the CDR3 DNA is TGTGCCAGCAGTCGCTCGTGGGGCACAGAAGTCTTC. This codes for CASSRSWGTEVF. The whole CDR3 sequence is CASSRSWGTEVFF.

As concerns this clone: Gene labels here are mouse ones. The read terminates 1 residue ahead of where the CDR3 ends, so the germline J gene completes it. V is TRBV30 and J is TRBJ2-3; D gene uncertain. The CDR3 totals 14 residues. Trimming shortened V by 3 bases and J by 0 bases, and 10 bases separated the two germline ends. In germline, CDR1 is SQVVS, CDR2 ANEGSEA. The CDR3 spells CSSRPPASAETLYF. The part of the CDR3 DNA that was read is TGTAGTTCTAGGCCGCCAGCTAGTGCAGAAACGCTGTAT. The full variable domain, in which reference TRBV30 and TRBJ2-3 provide the parts outside the CDR3, is SVLLYQKPNRDICQSGTSLKIQCVADSQVVSMFWYQQFQEQSLMLMATANEGSEATYESGFTKDKFPISRPNLTFSTLTVNNARPGDSSIYFCSSRPPASAETLYFGSGTRLTVL.

This clone was seen only a few times. Genes and germline are mouse. The sample holds other DNA sequences that translate to the same CDR3. CDR3 bases read: TGTGCCAGCAGCCAAACAGGCTCCTATGAACAGTAC. It encodes CASSQTGSYEQY. The entire CDR3 protein is CASSQTGSYEQYF. The rearrangement joins TRBV2 to TRBJ2-7; D might be TRBD1 (5 bases). The read stops 1 residue short of the end of the CDR3; the missing end is completed from the germline J gene. This CDR3 spans 13 amino acids. Germline assignment: CDR1 LGHNA and CDR2 YSYQKL. V was cut by 2 bases and J by 0 bases, with 5 bases left in between.

As concerns this clone: Gene labels here are mouse ones. The read stops 1 residue short of the end of the CDR3; the missing end is completed from the germline J gene. The chain joins TRBV5 to TRBJ2-5; possible D gene TRBD1, 6 bases. V lost 4 bases and J 3 bases, leaving 8 bases between the germline ends. The CDR3 is made up of 13 amino acids. Per the germline V gene, CDR1 is LGHNA and CDR2 is YNLKQL (reference sequence). CDR3 residues: CASSPGHQDTQYF. The part of the CDR3 DNA that was read is TGTGCCAGCAGCCCGGGACATCAAGACACCCAGTAC.

With respect to this clone: The genes are named according to mouse. From the germline J gene comes the end of the CDR3, since the read stops 1 residue before it. The chain has TRBV13-2 and TRBJ2-7; D may be TRBD2 (6 bases). Trimming shortened V by 0 bases and J by 4 bases, and 8 bases separated the two germline ends. Germline CDR1 reads NNHNN; CDR2 reads SYGAGS (reference sequence). The CDR3 consists of 13 residues. The CDR3 region is CASGDELGYEQYF. The covered CDR3 bases are TGTGCCAGCGGTGATGAGCTGGGGTATGAACAGTAC.

As to this clone: Any gene name here is a mouse gene name. The read halts 1 residue ahead of the CDR3 end, with the missing end drawn from the germline J gene. The chain is built from TRBV1 and TRBJ2-7; 11 positions match TRBD1. CDR3 length: 15 residues. The germline CDR1 and CDR2 sequences are NSQYPW and LRSPGD (reference sequence). Trimming cost V 3 bases and J 3 bases; bases outside gene matches: 4. This CDR3 is CTCSAKGQGDYEQYF. The covered CDR3 bases are TGCACCTGCAGTGCCAAGGGACAGGGGGACTATGAACAGTAC.

Concerning this clone itself: Gene names follow the mouse nomenclature. The DNA ends 1 residue before the CDR3 does, and the rest of the CDR3 is filled in from the germline J gene. The chain joins TRBV2 to TRBJ2-3; 10 bases are a match to TRBD2. The CDR3 consists of 15 residues. The germline V gene encodes CDR1 LGHNA and CDR2 YSYQKL. Trimming cost V 4 bases and J 4 bases; bases outside gene matches: 5. The CDR3 is CASSLQLGGSETLYF. The DNA read from the CDR3 is TGTGCCAGCAGCCTCCAACTGGGGGGGTCAGAAACGCTGTAT.

As for this clone: The genes and germline here are from mouse. Coverage ceases 1 residue before the CDR3 finishes, and the germline J gene fills in the end. The chain carries TRBV3 and TRBJ1-4; TRBD1 matches 10 bases. J lost 7 bases, V lost 5 bases, and 1 base had no gene match. The CDR3 contains 13 residues. Germline CDR1 SNHLY, CDR2 FYNGKV (reference sequence). Incomplete CDR3 DNA: TGTGCCAGCAGCCGGGACAGGGGCGAAAGATTATTT. This codes for CASSRDRGERLF. The complete CDR3 reads CASSRDRGERLFF. Variable domain in full (rest from reference TRBV3 and TRBJ1-4): GPKVLQIPSHQIIDMGQMVTLNCDPVSNHLYFYWYKQILGQQMEFLVNFYNGKVMEKSKLFKDQFSVERPDGSYFTLKIQPTALEDSAVYFCASSRDRGERLFFGHGTKLSVL.

Comments on this clone: Gene names and germline refer to mouse. The sequence runs out 1 residue before the end of the CDR3; the remainder is reconstructed from the germline J gene. The chain couples TRBV2 to TRBJ2-1; 12 bases are shared with TRBD2. Germline CDR1 is LGHNA and CDR2 is YSYQKL. V lost 4 bases and J lost 6; bases outside the gene matches: 7. The length of the CDR3 is 16 residues. The part of the CDR3 DNA that was read is TGTGCCAGCAGCCTCCTCGGACTGGGGGGGATTGCTGAGCAGTTC. Translation: CASSLLGLGGIAEQF. The complete CDR3 protein is CASSLLGLGGIAEQFF.

On this clone itself: The gene names given are mouse names. The read ends 1 residue early relative to the CDR3; the germline J gene fills the gap. The chain employs TRBV5 and TRBJ1-1; the match to TRBD1 covers 8 bases. The germline V gene encodes CDR1 LGHNA and CDR2 YNLKQL (reference sequence). Trimming at V came to 4 bases and at J to 5 bases, leaving 3 bases not matched to a gene. The CDR3 runs to 13 residues. CDR3 DNA (partial): TGTGCCAGCAGCCTTAGGGACAGGACAGAAGTCTTC. Protein: CASSLRDRTEVF. The whole CDR3 sequence is CASSLRDRTEVFF.

Concerning this clone itself: Germline and genes: mouse. The CDR3 end falls 1 residue outside the read, so it is completed with the germline J gene. The chain combines TRBV3 with TRBJ2-7; 9 bases agree with TRBD2. Germline trimming cut 2 bases from V and 4 bases from J; bases unmatched to any gene: 3. The CDR3 extends over 14 amino acids. CDR1 is SNHLY, CDR2 FYNGKV, per germline (reference sequence). The sequenced part of the CDR3 DNA is TGTGCCAGCAGCTTAACCTGGGGGGGGTATGAACAGTAC. Translated, it gives CASSLTWGGYEQY. The whole CDR3 sequence is CASSLTWGGYEQYF.

There are a few counts of this clone. Here the gene names and germline are mouse. The CDR3 goes on 1 residue after the read ends, and that part is filled in from the germline J gene. This sequence joins TRBV17 and TRBJ2-7, with 10 bases fitting TRBD1. This CDR3 is 13 amino acids long. Germline V gives CDR1 MNHDT, CDR2 YYDKIL. V was clipped by 6 bases and J by 5 bases; unmatched bases: 4. This chain's CDR3 is CASSGDRGNEQYF. The sequenced CDR3 bases are TGTGCTAGCAGCGGGGACAGGGGAAATGAACAGTAC.

Note on this clone: Mouse names are used for the genes. The read comes to an end 1 residue before the CDR3 does, leaving the germline J gene to fill in the end. The V and J genes are TRBV13-2 and TRBJ2-4; 8 bases are shared with TRBD2. Looked up from germline, CDR1 is NNHNN and CDR2 is SYGAGS (reference sequence). The CDR3 is 15 amino acids. V lost 2 bases, J lost 2 bases, and 4 bases stayed unmatched. CDR3 residues: CASGETGGPQNTLYF. CDR3 bases read: TGTGCCAGCGGTGAAACTGGGGGACCTCAAAACACCTTGTAC.

For this clone: All gene names here are mouse names. The read is 1 residue too short to cover the CDR3 end, so that end is filled in from the germline J gene. The chain links TRBV13-2 to TRBJ1-1; 8 bases are a match to TRBD1. The CDR3 totals 13 residues. The V gene's germline CDR1 is NNHNN and CDR2 SYGAGS (reference sequence). J lost 4 bases, V lost 4 bases, and 3 bases had no gene match. This CDR3 reads CASGPGGGTEVFF. The sequenced CDR3 bases are TGTGCCAGCGGTCCAGGGGGCGGCACAGAAGTCTTC.

Note on this clone: Gene names denote mouse genes. The CDR3: CASSQEGIQDTQYF. The part of the CDR3 DNA that was read is TGTGCCAGCAGCCAAGAGGGCATTCAAGACACCCAGTAC. The gene calls are TRBV5 and TRBJ2-5, with D unclear. The CDR3 extends 1 residue past the end of the read, so its final part is completed from the germline J gene. CDR3 length: 14 residues. Germline loops: CDR1 LGHNA, CDR2 YNLKQL (reference sequence). Trimming removed 0 bases from V and 3 bases from J, with 7 bases in between.

For this clone: Here the gene names and germline are mouse. The read halts 1 residue ahead of the CDR3 end, with the missing end drawn from the germline J gene. This rearrangement joins TRBV3 to TRBJ2-1; a possible D gene is TRBD2 (5 bases). The length of the CDR3 is 14 residues. Germline V gene lookup returns CDR1 SNHLY and CDR2 FYNGKV (reference sequence). Deletions cut 3 bases from V and 1 base from J, with 7 bases between. Partial CDR3 DNA: TGTGCCAGCAGCTTTCTGGGAAACTATGCTGAGCAGTTC. Residues: CASSFLGNYAEQF. The entire CDR3 protein is CASSFLGNYAEQFF.

This clone was recorded once. Gene names are the mouse ones. The read stops 1 residue short of the end of the CDR3; the missing end is completed from the germline J gene. The chain links TRBV15 to TRBJ1-1, with D possibly being TRBD1 (6 bases). Trimming left V 3 bases short and J 3 bases short, with 11 bases between. Germline assignment: CDR1 SGHND and CDR2 FRSKSL. The CDR3 is made up of 14 amino acids. The covered CDR3 bases are TGTGCCAGCAGTTTGGGGGGGCGCTACACAGAAGTCTTC. This translates into CASSLGGRYTEVF. The entire CDR3 sequence reads CASSLGGRYTEVFF.

Notes on this clone: Gene names refer to mouse genes. This CDR3 is CASSSGGSYQDTQYF. CDR3 DNA, as far as it was read: TGTGCCAGCAGCTCTGGGGGGTCCTACCAAGACACCCAGTAC. The gene calls are TRBV4 and TRBJ2-5, with 8 bases aligning to TRBD2. The CDR3 is cut off 1 residue early in the read; its end comes from the germline J gene. This CDR3 spans 15 amino acids. After removal of 4 bases from V and 1 base from J, the junction contained 4 bases not matched to a gene. CDR1 and CDR2 (germline): LGHDT, YNNKQL (reference sequence).